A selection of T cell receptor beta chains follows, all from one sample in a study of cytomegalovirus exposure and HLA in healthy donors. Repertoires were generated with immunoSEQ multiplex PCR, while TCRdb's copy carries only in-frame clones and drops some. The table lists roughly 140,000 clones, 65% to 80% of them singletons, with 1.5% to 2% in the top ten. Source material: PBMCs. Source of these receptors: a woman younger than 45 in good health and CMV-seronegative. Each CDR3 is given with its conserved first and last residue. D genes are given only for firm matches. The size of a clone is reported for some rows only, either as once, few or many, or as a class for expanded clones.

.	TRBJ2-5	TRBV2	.	CASSPTRYSQETQYF	TGTGCCAGCAGTCCAACTCGATACAGCCAAGAGACCCAGTACTTC
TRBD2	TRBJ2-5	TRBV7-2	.	CASSSSGGAYQETQYF	TGTGCCAGCAGCTCAAGCGGGGGAGCGTACCAAGAGACCCAGTACTTC
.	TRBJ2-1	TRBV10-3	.	CAISESVVLRADNEQFF	TGTGCCATCAGTGAATCCGTGGTGTTAAGAGCGGACAATGAGCAGTTCTTC
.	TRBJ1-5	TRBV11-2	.	CASSLGVAGNQPQHF	TGTGCCAGCAGCTTAGGTGTGGCAGGGAACCAGCCCCAGCATTTT
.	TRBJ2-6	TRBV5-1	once	CASSLTYSGANVLTF	TGCGCCAGCAGCCTGACATACTCTGGGGCCAACGTCCTGACTTTC
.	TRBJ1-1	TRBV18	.	CASSPREQGNTEAFF	TGTGCCAGCTCACCGCGAGAACAGGGGAACACTGAAGCTTTCTTT
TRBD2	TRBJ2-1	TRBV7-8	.	CASSPLAGSYNEQFF	TGTGCCAGCAGCCCCCTAGCGGGATCGTACAATGAGCAGTTCTTC
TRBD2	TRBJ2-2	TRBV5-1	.	CASSSDGGARTGELFF	TGCGCCAGCAGCTCTGACGGGGGGGCGCGGACCGGGGAGCTGTTTTTT
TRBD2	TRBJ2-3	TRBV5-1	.	CASSLSGGSQGTDTQYF	TGCGCCAGCAGCTTGAGCGGGGGGTCCCAGGGCACAGATACGCAGTATTTT
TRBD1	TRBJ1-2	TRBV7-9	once	CASSSSGTGIYGYTF	TGTGCCAGCAGCTCCTCGGGGACAGGCATCTATGGCTACACCTTC
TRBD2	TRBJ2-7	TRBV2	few	CVAGGSSYEQYF	TGTGTCGCTGGCGGGAGCTCCTACGAGCAGTACTTC
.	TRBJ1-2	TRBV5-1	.	CASSLDQYGYTF	TGCGCCAGCAGCTTGGACCAGTATGGCTACACCTTC
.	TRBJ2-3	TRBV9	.	CASSLSGDTQYF	TGTGCCAGCAGCCTCAGCGGGGATACGCAGTATTTT
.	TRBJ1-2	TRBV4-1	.	CASSQDFGTSYGYTF	TGCGCCAGCAGCCAAGATTTCGGGACAAGCTATGGCTACACCTTC
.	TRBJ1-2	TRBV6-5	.	CASSYSKDWSGRGYTF	TGTGCCAGCAGTTACTCGAAAGATTGGTCAGGGCGCGGCTACACCTTC
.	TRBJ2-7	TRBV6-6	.	CASSYSSEQMGGEQYF	TGTGCCAGCAGTTACTCGAGCGAACAGATGGGGGGCGAGCAGTACTTC
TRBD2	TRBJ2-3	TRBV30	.	CAWSGTSGFTDTQYF	TGTGCCTGGAGCGGGACTAGCGGATTCACAGATACGCAGTATTTT
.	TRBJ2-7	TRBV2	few	CASTRDPYEQYF	TGTGCCAGCACCAGGGATCCCTACGAGCAGTACTTC
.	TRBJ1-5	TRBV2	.	CASRGGVSQPQHF	TGTGCCAGCAGAGGGGGTGTCAGCCAGCCCCAGCATTTT
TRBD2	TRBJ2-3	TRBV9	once	CASSVGPLAGTDTQYF	TGTGCCAGCAGCGTAGGTCCCCTAGCGGGCACAGATACGCAGTATTTT
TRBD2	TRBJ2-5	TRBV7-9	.	CASSSVTSVETQYF	TGTGCCAGCAGCTCCGTTACTAGCGTAGAGACCCAGTACTTC
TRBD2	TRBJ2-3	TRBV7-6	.	CASSLLAGGPPDTQYF	TGTGCCAGCAGCTTACTAGCGGGAGGGCCGCCAGATACGCAGTATTTT
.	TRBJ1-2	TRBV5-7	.	CASSSFPGSLYGYTF	TGTGCCAGCAGCTCCTTTCCGGGGTCGCTCTATGGCTACACCTTC